The 27 T cell receptor beta chains below come from one sample, sequenced in a study of blood T cell repertoires in COVID-19. Repertoires were generated with immunoSEQ multiplex PCR, while TCRdb's copy carries only in-frame clones and drops some. The sample yields around 97,000 clones, 70% to 85% seen once. Sequenced: peripheral blood. These receptors were obtained from a man in his sixties or seventies with acute or convalescent COVID-19.

The V call is TRBV6-6, the J call TRBJ2-3, with 11 bases aligning to TRBD2. CDR1 is MNHNY, CDR2 SVGAGI, per germline (reference sequence). The CDR3 runs 16 residues. With 8 bases clipped from V and 3 bases from J, the junction kept 10 bases outside the gene matches. The CDR3 sequence is CASRTLTSGGTDTQYF. The CDR3 DNA sequence: TGTGCCAGCCGAACGCTCACTAGCGGGGGTACAGATACGCAGTATTTT.

The CDR3 DNA reads as TGTGCCATCAGTGGAAACAGGGCTAACACTGAAGCTTTCTTT. Translation gives CAISGNRANTEAFF. V gene TRBV10-3 combines with J gene TRBJ1-1; TRBD1 is a possible D gene (6 bases). The CDR3 has 14 residues. The germline V gene has CDR1 ENHRY and CDR2 SYGVKD. With 4 bases removed from V and 2 bases from J, the gap between germline ends came to 11 bases.

The chain couples TRBV29-1 to TRBJ1-2, with 7 nucleotides matching TRBD1. J lost 0 bases, V lost 8 bases, and 9 bases had no gene match. The germline CDR1 and CDR2 sequences are SQVTM and ANQGSEA. This CDR3 spans 14 amino acids. CDR3 in amino acids: CSINKDRTNYGYTF. The CDR3 bases are TGCAGCATCAACAAGGACAGGACTAACTATGGCTACACCTTC.

This chain links TRBV15 with TRBJ2-5; TRBD2 matches 9 bases. Trimming cost V 1 base and J 2 bases; bases outside gene matches: 5. The CDR3 totals 16 residues. The germline V gene has CDR1 LNHNV and CDR2 YYDKDF (reference sequence). The CDR3 coding sequence is TGTGCCACCAGCAGAGTGAGCGGGGGGCCTCAAGAGACCCAGTACTTC. It specifies CATSRVSGGPQETQYF.

This chain connects TRBV27 to TRBJ1-1; TRBD1 matches 7 bases. The trim removed 6 bases at V and 3 bases at J, leaving 10 bases unmatched. Germline assignment: CDR1 MNHEY and CDR2 SMNVEV (reference sequence). The CDR3 length is 15 residues. The CDR3 loop reads CASRTQGVPYTEAFF. The CDR3 DNA sequence: TGTGCCAGCAGGACCCAGGGGGTCCCCTACACTGAAGCTTTCTTT.

This CDR3 reads CASSRGTSGGETQYF. CDR3 DNA: TGCGCCAGCAGCCGTGGGACTAGCGGGGGAGAGACCCAGTACTTC. The chain couples TRBV4-1 to TRBJ2-5; 14 bases map to TRBD2. V shed 4 bases, J shed 4 bases, and the junction held 2 bases outside the gene matches. CDR1 is MGHRA, CDR2 YSYEKL, per germline. This CDR3 spans 15 amino acids.

This chain joins TRBV4-2 and TRBJ2-3; TRBD2 matches 7 bases. Trimming at V came to 8 bases and at J to 1 base, leaving 12 bases not matched to a gene. Germline V gene sequence: CDR1 LGHNA, CDR2 YNFKEQ. The CDR3 extends over 16 amino acids. The CDR3 loop is CASGEGGPEGTDTQYF. For the CDR3, the DNA is TGTGCCAGCGGCGAGGGAGGGCCTGAAGGCACAGATACGCAGTATTTT.

The V call is TRBV4-1, the J call TRBJ1-1, with D hard to call. With 1 base removed from V and 5 bases from J, the gap between germline ends came to 17 bases. This CDR3 comprises 16 residues. CDR1 is MGHRA and CDR2 is YSYEKL in the germline V gene. CDR3 DNA sequence: TGCGCCAGCAGCCAAGTTTTGTCCCGTGTTACTACTGAAGCTTTCTTT. This translates into CASSQVLSRVTTEAFF.

The chain uses TRBV5-4 and TRBJ1-2; D may be TRBD1 (6 bases). CDR3 length equals 16 residues. V was clipped by 4 bases and J by 5 bases, with 21 bases between them. Germline V gives CDR1 SGHNT, CDR2 YYREEE (reference sequence). DNA of the CDR3: TGTGCCAGCAGCATTGGGACACAGCAATCGTCTTATGGCTACACCTTC. This codes for CASSIGTQQSSYGYTF.

The J gene is TRBJ1-3, the V gene TRBV3-1 (or the pseudogene TRBV3-2), with 10 bases lining up with TRBD1. The CDR3 loop spans 16 amino acids. With V trimmed by 2 bases and J by 3 bases, 4 bases remained unmatched. The germline gives CDR1 LGHDT, CDR2 YNNKEL (reference sequence). The CDR3 spells CASSQSDRGLGNTIYF. CDR3 coding DNA: TGTGCCAGCAGCCAAAGTGACAGGGGGCTTGGAAACACCATATATTTT.

The chain carries TRBV28 and TRBJ2-3; 7 bases fit TRBD2. Germline-derived CDR1 and CDR2 are MDHEN and SYDVKM. The CDR3 spans 14 residues. J gave up 2 bases and V 5 bases, and 4 bases lay outside the gene matches. CDR3 protein: CASSEGTNTDTQYF. CDR3 nucleotides: TGTGCCAGCAGTGAGGGGACTAACACAGATACGCAGTATTTT.

The V gene is TRBV18, the J gene TRBJ2-1; D perhaps matches TRBD2 (5 bases). The CDR3 spans 14 residues. The germline V and J ends were trimmed by 5 bases and 3 bases, with 11 bases remaining between them. Germline lookup yields CDR1 KGHSH and CDR2 LQKENI. CDR3 DNA: TGTGCCAGCTCAATAGCGACGAGCTACAATGAGCAGTTCTTC. It encodes CASSIATSYNEQFF. Using reference TRBV18 and TRBJ2-1 for the parts outside the CDR3, the full variable domain is NAGVMQNPRHLVRRRGQEARLRCSPMKGHSHVYWYRQLPEEGLKFMVYLQKENIIDESGMPKERFSAEFPKEGPSILRIQQVVRGDSAAYFCASSIATSYNEQFFGPGTRLTVL.

V gene TRBV12-3 or TRBV12-4 combines with J gene TRBJ2-5, with a tentative D call TRBD1 (5 bases). The CDR3 runs to 12 residues. Between the trimmed V and J ends, which lost 7 bases and 5 bases, there was a span of 11 bases. CDR3 in amino acids: CASTWGEETQYF. The CDR3 DNA reads TGTGCCAGCACCTGGGGCGAGGAGACCCAGTACTTC.

The chain combines TRBV9 with TRBJ1-2, with TRBD1 matching 7 bases. V trimming: 7 bases; J trimming: 7 bases; junction bases outside the gene matches: 7. The CDR3 runs 12 residues. Looked up from germline, CDR1 is SGDLS and CDR2 is YYNGEE. CDR3 sequence: CASSRQGLGYTF. The CDR3 DNA follows: TGTGCCAGCTCCCGACAGGGCCTTGGCTACACCTTC.

The CDR3 DNA follows: TGTGCCGAGCCAGGGGGGCAGGGAAGGATTTGGAGCAATCAGCCCCAGCATTTT. The encoded protein is CAEPGGQGRIWSNQPQHF. This chain uses TRBV6-4 with TRBJ1-5, with 7 nucleotides matching TRBD1. V shed 11 bases, J shed 1 base, and the junction held 20 bases outside the gene matches. The germline gives CDR1 MRHNA, CDR2 SNTAGT. The CDR3 is 18 residues long.

This clone showed up just once. The V and J genes are TRBV5-8 and TRBJ2-3; maybe TRBD2 (5 bases). Trimming took 3 bases from V and 3 from J, leaving 8 bases between them. CDR1 and CDR2 from the germline V gene are SGHTS and YDEGEE. The CDR3 extends over 13 amino acids. CDR3 in DNA: TGTGCCAGCAGCTCCAGAGGGACAGATACGCAGTATTTT. This gives the protein CASSSRGTDTQYF.

V is TRBV2 and J is TRBJ1-2, with TRBD1 as a possible D gene (6 bases). CDR1 and CDR2 from the germline V gene are SNHLY and FYNNEI. V lost 6 bases to trimming and J lost 6 bases, with 14 bases between them. The CDR3 sequence is 13 residues long. The CDR3 DNA reads TGTGCCAGCAGGGAAAGAGAGGGGGATGGCTACACCTTC. This sequence encodes CASREREGDGYTF.

The rearrangement joins TRBV6-2 or TRBV6-3 to TRBJ1-1; possible D gene TRBD1, 6 bases. The CDR3 consists of 16 residues. The germline V gene encodes CDR1 MNHEY and CDR2 SVGEGT. The V end lost 0 bases, the J end lost 4 bases, and 15 bases lay between the germline ends. CDR3 sequence: CASSYSTDRFSTEAFF. The CDR3 DNA sequence: TGTGCCAGCAGTTACTCGACCGACAGGTTCAGCACTGAAGCTTTCTTT.

V gene TRBV6-2 or TRBV6-3 combines with J gene TRBJ2-1; 12 bases are a match to TRBD1. This CDR3 region has 15 residues. Losses at the gene ends were 5 bases for V and 9 bases for J; bases not matched to a gene: 8. Germline CDR1 is MNHEY and CDR2 is SVGEGT. CDR3 in amino acids: CASSASGTGGREQFF. As DNA, the CDR3 is TGTGCCAGCAGTGCTTCCGGGACAGGGGGCCGTGAGCAGTTCTTC.

This chain links TRBV27 with TRBJ2-2; the D gene is possibly TRBD1 (5 bases). V was pared by 3 bases and J by 1 base, with 6 bases between. The CDR3 contains 14 residues. CDR1 is MNHEY, CDR2 SMNVEV, per germline (reference sequence). The chain's CDR3 is CASSFRENTGELFF. CDR3 DNA: TGTGCCAGCAGTTTCAGGGAGAACACCGGGGAGCTGTTTTTT.

This sequence joins TRBV6-6 and TRBJ2-2; D is perhaps TRBD2 (6 bases). Germline V gene data show CDR1 as MNHNY and CDR2 as SVGAGI (reference sequence). Between the trimmed V and J ends, which lost 5 bases and 6 bases, there was a span of 19 bases. The CDR3 sequence is 16 residues long. The CDR3: CASSLWDSKGPGELFF. CDR3 coding DNA: TGTGCCAGCAGTCTATGGGACTCAAAGGGGCCCGGGGAGCTGTTTTTT.

This chain connects TRBV30 to TRBJ1-1; D perhaps matches TRBD1 (6 bases). CDR3 size: 13 residues. V was cut by 4 bases and J by 5 bases, with 14 bases left in between. Germline V lookup: CDR1 GTSNPN, CDR2 SVGIG (reference sequence). This CDR3 is CAWKLGGGTEAFF. CDR3 sequence (DNA): TGTGCCTGGAAGTTAGGGGGGGGAACTGAAGCTTTCTTT.

CDR3 in amino acids: CASSIRGQATPGFF. Here the CDR3 DNA reads TGTGCCAGTAGTATAAGGGGGCAGGCCACCCCGGGGTTCTTC. V is TRBV19 and J is TRBJ2-1; 7 bases are shared with TRBD1. The germline gives CDR1 LNHDA, CDR2 SQIVND (reference sequence). With V trimmed by 2 bases and J by 15 bases, 13 bases remained unmatched. The CDR3 consists of 14 residues.

V and J are TRBV30 and TRBJ2-1; the match to TRBD2 covers 8 bases. V lost 6 bases and J lost 8; bases outside the gene matches: 15. CDR1 GTSNPN and CDR2 SVGIG come from the germline V gene (reference sequence). This CDR3 has 15 amino acids. Here the CDR3 reads CACLSPGTSLYEQFF. CDR3 nucleotide sequence: TGTGCCTGCCTTTCTCCCGGGACTAGTCTCTATGAGCAGTTCTTC.

The chain links TRBV7-9 to TRBJ2-1, with D possibly matching TRBD2 (5 bases). V was cut by 5 bases and J by 2 bases, with 13 bases left in between. Germline V lookup: CDR1 SEHNR, CDR2 FQNEAQ (reference sequence). The CDR3 runs to 15 residues. The CDR3 protein is CASSPAASPYNEQFF. CDR3 DNA: TGTGCCAGCAGCCCAGCGGCTAGCCCCTACAATGAGCAGTTCTTC.

V usage is TRBV7-9 and J usage is TRBJ2-1; the match to TRBD1 covers 9 bases. The germline V gene encodes CDR1 SEHNR and CDR2 FQNEAQ (reference sequence). Trimming took 5 bases from V and 12 from J; bases not matched to a gene: 5. This CDR3 region has 12 residues. This chain's CDR3 is CASSPMTGGQFF. The CDR3 nucleotides read TGTGCCAGCAGCCCAATGACAGGGGGGCAGTTCTTC.

This clone was seen a few times. The chain employs TRBV5-1 and TRBJ2-5; 11 nucleotides align to TRBD2. The CDR3 is 15 amino acids. The germline gives CDR1 SGHRS, CDR2 YFSETQ. The trim removed 5 bases at V and 5 bases at J, leaving 8 bases unmatched. This CDR3 reads CASRTSGSGWETQYF. CDR3 sequence (DNA): TGCGCCAGCAGAACTAGCGGGAGCGGTTGGGAGACCCAGTACTTC.